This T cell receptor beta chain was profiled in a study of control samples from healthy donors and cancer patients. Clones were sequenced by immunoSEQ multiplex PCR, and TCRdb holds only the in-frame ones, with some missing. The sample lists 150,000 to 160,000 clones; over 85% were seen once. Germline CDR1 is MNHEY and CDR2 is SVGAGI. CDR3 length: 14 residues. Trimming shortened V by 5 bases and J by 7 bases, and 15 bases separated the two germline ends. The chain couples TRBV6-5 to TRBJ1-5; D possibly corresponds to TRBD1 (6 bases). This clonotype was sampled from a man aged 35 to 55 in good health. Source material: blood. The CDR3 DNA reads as TGTGCCAGCAGTCCTAGGCGGGGGCGGCAGCCCCAGCATTTT. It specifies CASSPRRGRQPQHF.